This passage covers 23 T cell receptor beta chains from one sample sequenced in a study of blood T cell repertoires in COVID-19. Method: immunoSEQ multiplex PCR; TCRdb's copy keeps in-frame clones and lacks some. The data contain approximately 430,000 clones, around 86% of them seen just once; the ten biggest clones take up over 1.1%. Sequencing used peripheral blood. These receptors all stem from a woman in her twenties or thirties with active or convalescent COVID-19.

The CDR3 nucleotides read TGTGCCAGCAGTTACTCGCGCGGGGGCTACACCTTC. It yields the protein CASSYSRGGYTF. The chain recombines TRBV6-2 or TRBV6-3 with TRBJ1-2; no clear D gene. The CDR3 contains 12 residues. V lost 0 bases to trimming and J lost 8 bases, with 7 bases between them. Germline assignment: CDR1 MNHEY and CDR2 SVGEGT.

The V and J genes are TRBV24-1 and TRBJ2-1; tentatively, D is TRBD2 (6 bases). Germline CDR1 KGHDR, CDR2 SFDVKD. V dropped 7 bases and J dropped 5 bases, with 20 bases sitting between them. This CDR3 comprises 16 residues. The CDR3 region has the DNA TGTGCCACCAGCGAGGAGGGCCAGTATCGCCACAATGAGCAGTTCTTC. Its protein product is CATSEEGQYRHNEQFF.

The rearrangement uses TRBV18 and TRBJ1-4; no clear D. V lost 3 bases to trimming and J lost 4 bases, with 15 bases between them. Germline V gene lookup returns CDR1 KGHSH and CDR2 LQKENI. This CDR3 contains 16 residues. The CDR3 DNA is TGTGCCAGCTCACCGTCTGCATTTCGGGGTAATGAAAAACTGTTTTTT. Residues: CASSPSAFRGNEKLFF.

The chain recombines TRBV6-4 with TRBJ2-3; TRBD2 agrees at 8 bases. CDR3 length: 17 amino acids. V was pared by 0 bases and J by 5 bases, with 10 bases of the junction left unmatched. CDR1 MRHNA and CDR2 SNTAGT come from the germline V gene. CDR3 protein: CASSDSPSGRAQDTQYF. The DNA of the CDR3 is TGTGCCAGCAGTGACTCTCCTAGCGGGCGCGCCCAAGATACGCAGTATTTT.

This clone was seen a single time. This rearrangement joins TRBV18 to TRBJ2-3; the D gene is possibly TRBD1 (6 bases). The CDR3 totals 16 residues. The germline CDR1 and CDR2 sequences are KGHSH and LQKENI. Trimming cost V 2 bases and J 3 bases, with 15 bases left between them. CDR3 nucleotide sequence: TGTGCCAGCTCACCAATAGCAGGGGCGAGTACAGATACGCAGTATTTT. This codes for CASSPIAGASTDTQYF.

The J gene is TRBJ2-1, the V gene TRBV29-1; TRBD1 agrees at 7 bases. Trimming took 7 bases from V and 10 from J; bases not matched to a gene: 13. CDR1 is SQVTM and CDR2 is ANQGSEA in the germline V gene. The CDR3 runs to 13 residues. In DNA form, the CDR3 reads TGCAGCGGGCCGGGACAGAAGGTGGGAGAGCAGTTCTTC. Residues: CSGPGQKVGEQFF.

The chain couples TRBV5-4 to TRBJ2-4, with D unresolved. Germline V gene lookup returns CDR1 SGHNT and CDR2 YYREEE (reference sequence). The CDR3 runs to 14 residues. Trimming pared 0 bases from V and 0 bases from J, leaving 4 bases between. The CDR3 DNA reads TGTGCCAGCAGCTTGGCCTCAGCCAAAAACATTCAGTACTTC. It codes for CASSLASAKNIQYF.

The gene calls are TRBV7-2 and TRBJ1-1, with a weak D call TRBD1 (5 bases). The CDR3 is 14 amino acids. Germline CDR1 is SGHTA and CDR2 is FQGNSA. V was cut by 8 bases and J by 3 bases, with 16 bases left in between. The CDR3, as DNA: TGTGCCAGCGCGACGCAGGGCTTGGACACTGAAGCTTTCTTT. Translated, it gives CASATQGLDTEAFF.

The chain joins TRBV5-6 to TRBJ1-5; D unclear. The V end was cut by 4 bases, the J end by 7 bases, with 12 bases between. This CDR3 has 13 amino acids. Germline CDR1 is SGHDT and CDR2 is YYEEEE. The CDR3 sequence: CASSAGWSQPQHF. Written as DNA, the CDR3 is TGTGCCAGCAGCGCCGGGTGGTCGCAGCCCCAGCATTTT.

The chain links TRBV7-2 to TRBJ2-7, with 7 bases that match TRBD2. J was trimmed by 0 bases and V by 4 bases; bases with no gene match: 9. The CDR3 spans 16 residues. Germline CDR1 reads SGHTA; CDR2 reads FQGNSA. The CDR3 nucleotides read TGTGCCAGCAGCTCGACTTCAGCGGGGAGCTCCTACGAGCAGTACTTC. As protein: CASSSTSAGSSYEQYF.

The rearrangement joins TRBV3-1 (or the pseudogene TRBV3-2) to TRBJ2-5; 10 bases line up with TRBD2. Germline assignment: CDR1 LGHDT and CDR2 YNNKEL (reference sequence). With 1 base clipped from V and 2 bases from J, the junction kept 10 bases outside the gene matches. The CDR3 sequence is 18 residues long. The CDR3 loop is CASSQGSLAGHKQETQYF. The DNA for the CDR3 is TGTGCCAGCAGCCAAGGCTCACTAGCGGGACACAAACAAGAGACCCAGTACTTC.

The gene calls are TRBV18 and TRBJ1-1; 8 positions match TRBD1. From germline, CDR1 is KGHSH and CDR2 LQKENI. This CDR3 has 13 residues. V gave up 4 bases and J gave up 7 bases; unmatched junction bases: 5. CDR3 nucleotide sequence: TGTGCCAGCTCACTCGGACAGGGTTTTGAAGCTTTCTTT. Protein product: CASSLGQGFEAFF.

The V gene is TRBV2, the J gene TRBJ2-5; TRBD1 is a possible D gene (5 bases). V lost 7 bases and J 4 bases, leaving 13 bases between the germline ends. CDR1 and CDR2 from the germline V gene are SNHLY and FYNNEI. This CDR3 is 13 amino acids long. CDR3 loop: CASTRARTETQYF. CDR3 sequence (DNA): TGTGCCAGCACCAGGGCTAGAACAGAGACCCAGTACTTC.

The chain is built from TRBV6-5 and TRBJ1-4; D not certain. Looked up from germline, CDR1 is MNHEY and CDR2 is SVGAGI. The CDR3 is made up of 14 amino acids. V lost 6 bases and J 0 bases, leaving 8 bases between the germline ends. CDR3 coding DNA: TGTGCCAGCAGGAGAGGAGCAACTAATGAAAAACTGTTTTTT. Residues: CASRRGATNEKLFF.

The CDR3 protein is CASSSRTGATEAFF. As DNA, the CDR3 is TGTGCCAGCAGTTCTCGGACAGGGGCTACTGAAGCTTTCTTT. This chain joins TRBV6-5 and TRBJ1-1; 9 bases line up with TRBD1. This CDR3 spans 14 amino acids. From germline, CDR1 is MNHEY and CDR2 SVGAGI. V shed 4 bases, J shed 5 bases, and the junction held 5 bases outside the gene matches.

This chain joins TRBV5-5 and TRBJ2-1, with TRBD2 matching over 8 bases. Germline V CDR1 and CDR2: SGHKS, YYEKEE (reference sequence). This CDR3 is built from 16 residues. J was trimmed by 8 bases and V by 6 bases; bases with no gene match: 16. CDR3: CASTVGPTGTSYEQFF. The CDR3 DNA reads as TGTGCCAGCACCGTCGGCCCTACCGGGACTAGTTATGAGCAGTTCTTC.

This chain uses TRBV18 with TRBJ2-7, with a tentative D call TRBD2 (6 bases). The germline V gene has CDR1 KGHSH and CDR2 LQKENI. The CDR3 sequence is 15 residues long. With 4 bases removed from V and 0 bases from J, the gap between germline ends came to 13 bases. The CDR3 bases are TGTGCCAGCTCACTACCGGGACTCAGCTCCTACGAGCAGTACTTC. Translated: CASSLPGLSSYEQYF.

This rearrangement joins TRBV5-4 to TRBJ1-1, with a tentative D call TRBD1 (5 bases). Germline V gene lookup returns CDR1 SGHNT and CDR2 YYREEE (reference sequence). The length of the CDR3 is 13 residues. Trimming pared 5 bases from V and 5 bases from J, leaving 13 bases between. CDR3 loop: CASRASGFTEAFF. In DNA, the CDR3 is TGTGCCAGCAGAGCCTCAGGGTTTACTGAAGCTTTCTTT.

Turning to this clone: A junction boundary mismatches the germline segment, possibly from a read error. The chain employs TRBV6-5 and TRBJ2-1; 12 bases align to TRBD2. CDR3 length: 14 residues. Looked up from germline, CDR1 is MNHEY and CDR2 is SVGAGI. This CDR3 reads CASRRTSGTFSTIF. The CDR3 DNA reads as TGTGCCAGCAGGCGGACTAGCGGGACTTTTTCGACGATCTTC.

The chain carries TRBV6-5 and TRBJ1-2; weak D call: TRBD1 (6 bases). This CDR3 contains 14 residues. V was trimmed by 5 bases and J by 2 bases, leaving 12 bases between them. CDR1 is MNHEY and CDR2 is SVGAGI in the germline V gene. CDR3 bases: TGTGCCAGCAGTACTTGGACAGACAACTATGGCTACACCTTC. Its translation: CASSTWTDNYGYTF.

The chain has TRBV11-1 and TRBJ1-6; 9 bases match TRBD1. After removal of 5 bases from V and 10 bases from J, the junction contained 9 bases not matched to a gene. Germline V lookup: CDR1 SGHAT, CDR2 FQDESV (reference sequence). The CDR3 extends over 15 amino acids. The CDR3 DNA reads as TGTGCCAGCAGCAGACGACAGGGGGATGGATCACCCCTCCACTTT. It specifies CASSRRQGDGSPLHF.

The V and J genes are TRBV5-1 and TRBJ2-1; D unclear. There are 16 residues in the CDR3. V was cut by 5 bases and J by 0 bases, with 15 bases left in between. Germline V gene lookup returns CDR1 SGHRS and CDR2 YFSETQ. CDR3 residues: CASRDVGYSSYNEQFF. CDR3 sequence (DNA): TGCGCCAGCAGGGATGTCGGGTATAGCTCCTACAATGAGCAGTTCTTC.

The chain employs TRBV13 and TRBJ2-5; possibly TRBD1 for D (5 bases). The CDR3 contains 13 residues. Between the trimmed V and J ends, which lost 4 bases and 2 bases, there was a span of 8 bases. Germline V gives CDR1 PRHDT, CDR2 FYEKMQ (reference sequence). The CDR3 protein is CASSSDTQETQYF. CDR3 in DNA: TGTGCCAGCAGCTCGGACACGCAAGAGACCCAGTACTTC.